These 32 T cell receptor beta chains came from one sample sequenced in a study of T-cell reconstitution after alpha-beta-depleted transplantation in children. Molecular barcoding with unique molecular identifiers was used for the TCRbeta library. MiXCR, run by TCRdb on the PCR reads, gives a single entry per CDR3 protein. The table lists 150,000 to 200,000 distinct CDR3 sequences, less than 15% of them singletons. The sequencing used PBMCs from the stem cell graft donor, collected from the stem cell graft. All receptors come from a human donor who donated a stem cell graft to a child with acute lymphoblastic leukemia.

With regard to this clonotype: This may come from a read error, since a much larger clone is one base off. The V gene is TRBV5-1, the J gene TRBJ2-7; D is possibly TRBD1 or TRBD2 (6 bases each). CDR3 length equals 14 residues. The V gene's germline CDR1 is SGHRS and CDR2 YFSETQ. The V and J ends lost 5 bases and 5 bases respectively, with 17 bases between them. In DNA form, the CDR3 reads TGCGCCAGCAGGCCGGGACTGGGGGCCCACGAGCAGTACTTC. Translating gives CASRPGLGAHEQYF.

The CDR3 sequence is CASSEESSGRWYNEQFF. CDR3 coding DNA: TGCGCCAGCAGCGAAGAAAGTAGCGGGAGGTGGTACAATGAGCAGTTCTTC. The chain employs TRBV5-1 and TRBJ2-1; 10 positions match TRBD2. Germline CDR1 SGHRS, CDR2 YFSETQ. The length of the CDR3 is 17 residues. J gave up 4 bases and V 4 bases, and 11 bases lay outside the gene matches.

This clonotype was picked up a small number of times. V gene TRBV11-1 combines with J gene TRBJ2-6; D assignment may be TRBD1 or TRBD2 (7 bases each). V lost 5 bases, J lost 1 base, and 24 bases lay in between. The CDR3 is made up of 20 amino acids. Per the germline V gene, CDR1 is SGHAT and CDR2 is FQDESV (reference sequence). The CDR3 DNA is TGTGCCAGCAGCCCAGGGGGGGGATCCTCGAAATATTCTGGGGCCAACGTCCTGACTTTC. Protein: CASSPGGGSSKYSGANVLTF.

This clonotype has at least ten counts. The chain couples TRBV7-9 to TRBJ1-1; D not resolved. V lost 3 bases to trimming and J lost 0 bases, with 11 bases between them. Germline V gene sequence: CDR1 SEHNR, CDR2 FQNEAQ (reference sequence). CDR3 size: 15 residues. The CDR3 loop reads CASSFLGSLNTEAFF. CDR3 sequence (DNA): TGTGCCAGCAGCTTCTTGGGCAGCCTGAACACTGAAGCTTTCTTT.

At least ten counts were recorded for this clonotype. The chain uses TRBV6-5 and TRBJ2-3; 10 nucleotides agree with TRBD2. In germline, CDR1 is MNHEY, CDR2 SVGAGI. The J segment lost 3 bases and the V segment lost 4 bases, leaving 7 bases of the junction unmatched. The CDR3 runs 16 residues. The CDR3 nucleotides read TGTGCCAGCAGTTCGGGACTAGCGTATTTGACAGATACGCAGTATTTT. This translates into CASSSGLAYLTDTQYF.

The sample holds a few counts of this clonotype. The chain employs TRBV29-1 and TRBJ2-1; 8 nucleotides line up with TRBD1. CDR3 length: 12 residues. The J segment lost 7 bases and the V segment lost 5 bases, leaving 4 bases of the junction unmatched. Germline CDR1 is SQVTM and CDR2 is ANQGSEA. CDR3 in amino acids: CSVPGGANEQFF. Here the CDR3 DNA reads TGCAGCGTTCCAGGGGGCGCAAATGAGCAGTTCTTC.

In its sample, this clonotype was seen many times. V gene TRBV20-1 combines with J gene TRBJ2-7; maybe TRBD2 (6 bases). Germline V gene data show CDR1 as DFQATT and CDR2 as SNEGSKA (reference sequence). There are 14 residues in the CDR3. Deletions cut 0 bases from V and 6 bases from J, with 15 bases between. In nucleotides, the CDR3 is TGCAGTGCTAGAGATCTGAGGTGGAGGGGCGAGCAGTACTTC. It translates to CSARDLRWRGEQYF.

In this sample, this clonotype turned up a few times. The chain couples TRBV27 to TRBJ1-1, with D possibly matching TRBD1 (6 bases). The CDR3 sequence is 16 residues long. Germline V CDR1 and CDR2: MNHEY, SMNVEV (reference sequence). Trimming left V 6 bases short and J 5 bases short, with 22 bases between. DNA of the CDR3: TGTGCCAGCAGCCGAGGGGGGGGGTCGGGAATAACTGAAGCTTTCTTT. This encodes CASSRGGGSGITEAFF.

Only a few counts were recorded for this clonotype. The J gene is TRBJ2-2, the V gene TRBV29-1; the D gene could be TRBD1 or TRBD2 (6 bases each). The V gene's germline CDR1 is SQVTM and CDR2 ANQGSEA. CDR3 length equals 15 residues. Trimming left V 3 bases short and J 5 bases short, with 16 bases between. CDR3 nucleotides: TGCAGCGTTGATACAGTGGAGGGGGAGACCGGGGAGCTGTTTTTT. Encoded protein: CSVDTVEGETGELFF.

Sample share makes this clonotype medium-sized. For the CDR3, the DNA is TGCAGTGCTAGAGTTCGGATGAATAATTCACCCCTCCACTTT. Protein: CSARVRMNNSPLHF. The chain recombines TRBV20-1 with TRBJ1-6; no reliable D call. The CDR3 loop spans 14 amino acids. The V gene's germline CDR1 is DFQATT and CDR2 SNEGSKA (reference sequence). V was shortened by 1 base and J by 5 bases, with 9 bases between the two germline ends.

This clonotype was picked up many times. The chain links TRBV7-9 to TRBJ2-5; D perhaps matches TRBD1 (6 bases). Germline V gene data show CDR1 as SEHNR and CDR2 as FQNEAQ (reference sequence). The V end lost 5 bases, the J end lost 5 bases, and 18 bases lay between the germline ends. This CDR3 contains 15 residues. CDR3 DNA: TGTGCCAGCAGCCTCGGGACACTCCTAGGGGAGACCCAGTACTTC. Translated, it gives CASSLGTLLGETQYF.

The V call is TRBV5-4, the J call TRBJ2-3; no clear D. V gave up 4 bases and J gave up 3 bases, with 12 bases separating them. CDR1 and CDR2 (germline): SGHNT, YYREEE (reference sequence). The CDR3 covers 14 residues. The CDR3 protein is CASSPRTPTDTQYF. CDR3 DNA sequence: TGTGCCAGCAGCCCTAGGACCCCGACAGATACGCAGTATTTT.

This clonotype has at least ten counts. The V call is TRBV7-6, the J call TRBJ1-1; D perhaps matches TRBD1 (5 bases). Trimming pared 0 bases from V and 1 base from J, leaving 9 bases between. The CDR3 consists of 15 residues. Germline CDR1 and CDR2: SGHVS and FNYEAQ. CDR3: CASSLALGGNTEAFF. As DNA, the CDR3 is TGTGCCAGCAGCTTAGCCCTGGGGGGGAACACTGAAGCTTTCTTT.

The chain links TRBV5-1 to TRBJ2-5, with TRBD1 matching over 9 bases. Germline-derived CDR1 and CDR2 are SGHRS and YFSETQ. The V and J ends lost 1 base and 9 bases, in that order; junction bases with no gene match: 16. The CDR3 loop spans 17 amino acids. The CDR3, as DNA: TGCGCCAGCAGCTTGAGTTGGGCCGGGACAGGGTTATCGGCCCAGTACTTC. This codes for CASSLSWAGTGLSAQYF.

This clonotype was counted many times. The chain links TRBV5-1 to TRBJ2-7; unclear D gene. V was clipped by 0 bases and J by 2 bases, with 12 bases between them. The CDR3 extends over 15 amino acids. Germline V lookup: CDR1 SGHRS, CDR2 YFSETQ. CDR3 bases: TGCGCCAGCAGCTTGGATCGGCTAGGAACCTACGAGCAGTACTTC. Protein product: CASSLDRLGTYEQYF.

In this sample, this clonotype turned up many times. CDR3 residues: CASRLTSGIVNEQFF. The DNA of the CDR3 is TGTGCCAGCAGGCTTACTAGCGGGATTGTCAATGAGCAGTTCTTC. The gene calls are TRBV12-3 or TRBV12-4 and TRBJ2-1; 10 positions match TRBD2. The CDR3 has 15 residues. The J segment lost 6 bases and the V segment lost 6 bases, leaving 8 bases of the junction unmatched.

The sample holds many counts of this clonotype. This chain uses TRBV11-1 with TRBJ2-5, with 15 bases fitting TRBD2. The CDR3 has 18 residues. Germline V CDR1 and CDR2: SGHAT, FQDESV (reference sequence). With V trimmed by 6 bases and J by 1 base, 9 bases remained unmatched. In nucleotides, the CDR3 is TGTGCCAGCAGATCTAGGACTAGCGGGAGGGACGGCCAAGAGACCCAGTACTTC. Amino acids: CASRSRTSGRDGQETQYF.

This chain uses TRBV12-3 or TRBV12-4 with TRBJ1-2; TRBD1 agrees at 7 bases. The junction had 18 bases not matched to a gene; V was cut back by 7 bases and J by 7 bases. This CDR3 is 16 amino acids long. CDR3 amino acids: CASNEGGNRGISGYTF. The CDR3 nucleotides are TGTGCCAGCAACGAAGGGGGAAACAGGGGAATAAGTGGCTACACCTTC.

The CDR3 coding sequence is TGCTCCATACGGGGGGACAATGAGCAGTTCTTC. It yields the protein CSIRGDNEQFF. V gene TRBV20-1 combines with J gene TRBJ2-1; TRBD2 matches at 7 bases. The CDR3 consists of 11 residues. Per the germline V gene, CDR1 is DFQATT and CDR2 is SNEGSKA (reference sequence).

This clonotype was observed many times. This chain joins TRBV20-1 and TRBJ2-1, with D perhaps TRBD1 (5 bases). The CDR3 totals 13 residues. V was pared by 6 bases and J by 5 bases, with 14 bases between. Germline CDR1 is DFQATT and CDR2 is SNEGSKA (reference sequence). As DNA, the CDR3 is TGCAGTGCCATAACAGGTTCCAACAATGAGCAGTTCTTC. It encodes CSAITGSNNEQFF.

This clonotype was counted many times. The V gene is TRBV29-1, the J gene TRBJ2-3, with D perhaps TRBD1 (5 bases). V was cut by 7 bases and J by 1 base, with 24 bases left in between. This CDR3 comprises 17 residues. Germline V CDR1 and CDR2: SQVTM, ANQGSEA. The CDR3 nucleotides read TGCAGCGCCATAAGAACCAGACAGTCCCCTGGCACAGATACGCAGTATTTT. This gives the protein CSAIRTRQSPGTDTQYF.

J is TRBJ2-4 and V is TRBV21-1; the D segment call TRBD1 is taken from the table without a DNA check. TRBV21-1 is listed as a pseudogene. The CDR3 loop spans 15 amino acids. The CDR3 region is CASSKGGRSKNIQYF. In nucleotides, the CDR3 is TGTGCCAGCAGCAAAGGGGGCCGGTCCAAAAACATTCAGTACTTC.

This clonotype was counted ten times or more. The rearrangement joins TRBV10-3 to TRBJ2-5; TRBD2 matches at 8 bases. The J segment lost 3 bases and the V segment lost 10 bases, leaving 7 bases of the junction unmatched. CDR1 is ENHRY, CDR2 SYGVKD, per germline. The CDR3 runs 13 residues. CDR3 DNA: TGTGCCACTTCGGGAGGGCGGGAAGAGACCCAGTACTTC. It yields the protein CATSGGREETQYF.

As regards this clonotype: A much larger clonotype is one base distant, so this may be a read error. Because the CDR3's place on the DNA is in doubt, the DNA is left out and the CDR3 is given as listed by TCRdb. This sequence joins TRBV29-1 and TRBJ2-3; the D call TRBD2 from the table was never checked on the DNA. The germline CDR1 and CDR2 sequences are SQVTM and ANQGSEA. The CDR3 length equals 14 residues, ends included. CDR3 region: CSVEFGSGTDTHYF.

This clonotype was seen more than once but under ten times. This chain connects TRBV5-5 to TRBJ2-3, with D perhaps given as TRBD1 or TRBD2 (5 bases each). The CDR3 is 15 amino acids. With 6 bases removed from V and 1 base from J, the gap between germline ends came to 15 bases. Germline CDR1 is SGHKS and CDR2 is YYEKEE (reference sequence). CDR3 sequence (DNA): TGTGCCAGCATCTGGGACGGTACTGGCACAGATACGCAGTATTTT. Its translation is CASIWDGTGTDTQYF.

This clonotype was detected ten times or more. In DNA, the CDR3 is TGTGCCAGCAGCCCTGGACTAGCGTCAGTCTACAATGAGCAGTTCTTC. Its translation: CASSPGLASVYNEQFF. The chain couples TRBV12-3 or TRBV12-4 to TRBJ2-1; 9 bases agree with TRBD2. CDR3 size: 16 residues. Losses at the gene ends were 6 bases for V and 3 bases for J; bases not matched to a gene: 9.

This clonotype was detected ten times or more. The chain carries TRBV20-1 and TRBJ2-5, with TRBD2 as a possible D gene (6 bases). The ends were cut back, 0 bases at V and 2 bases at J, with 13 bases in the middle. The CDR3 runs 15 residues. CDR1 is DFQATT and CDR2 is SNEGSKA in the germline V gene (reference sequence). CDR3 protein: CSARDYRDSQETQYF. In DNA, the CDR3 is TGCAGTGCTAGAGATTACCGGGACTCTCAAGAGACCCAGTACTTC.

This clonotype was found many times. CDR3 protein: CASSQVNRGTGELFF. CDR3 sequence (DNA): TGCGCCAGCAGCCAAGTGAATAGGGGGACCGGGGAGCTGTTTTTT. The chain links TRBV4-1 to TRBJ2-2, with D perhaps matching TRBD1 (6 bases). The CDR3 is 15 residues long. Deletions cut 1 base from V and 5 bases from J, with 11 bases between. Per the germline V gene, CDR1 is MGHRA and CDR2 is YSYEKL.

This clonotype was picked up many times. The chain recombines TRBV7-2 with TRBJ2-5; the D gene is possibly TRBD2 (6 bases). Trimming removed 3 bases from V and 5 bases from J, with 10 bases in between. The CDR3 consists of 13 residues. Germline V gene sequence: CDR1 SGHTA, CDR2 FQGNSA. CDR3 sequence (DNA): TGTGCCAGCAGCTTCGGTCGGGGGGAGACCCAGTACTTC. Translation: CASSFGRGETQYF.

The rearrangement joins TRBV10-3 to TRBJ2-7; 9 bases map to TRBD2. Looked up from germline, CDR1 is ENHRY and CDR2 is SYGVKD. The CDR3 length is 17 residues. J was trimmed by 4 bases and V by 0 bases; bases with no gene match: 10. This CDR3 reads CAISESTSGGGIYEQYF. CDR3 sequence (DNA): TGTGCCATCAGTGAGTCGACTAGCGGAGGGGGGATATACGAGCAGTACTTC.

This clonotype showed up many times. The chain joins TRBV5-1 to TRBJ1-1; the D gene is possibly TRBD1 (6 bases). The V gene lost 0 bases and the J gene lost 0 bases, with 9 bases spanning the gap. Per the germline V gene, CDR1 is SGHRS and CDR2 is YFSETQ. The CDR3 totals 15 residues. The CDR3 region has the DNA TGCGCCAGCAGCTTGGGGACAGCTATGAACACTGAAGCTTTCTTT. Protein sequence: CASSLGTAMNTEAFF.

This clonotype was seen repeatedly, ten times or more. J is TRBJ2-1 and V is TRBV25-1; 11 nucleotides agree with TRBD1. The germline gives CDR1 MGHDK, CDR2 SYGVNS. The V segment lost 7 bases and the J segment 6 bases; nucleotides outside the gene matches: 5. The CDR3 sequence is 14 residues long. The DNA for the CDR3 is TGTGCCAGCAAGGACAGGGGGCTTGTCAATGAGCAGTTCTTC. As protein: CASKDRGLVNEQFF. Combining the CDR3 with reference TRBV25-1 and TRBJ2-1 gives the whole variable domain EADIYQTPRYLVIGTGKKITLECSQTMGHDKMYWYQQDPGMELHLIHYSYGVNSTEKGDLSSESTVSRIRTEHFPLTLESARPSHTSQYLCASKDRGLVNEQFFGPGTRLTVL.